This TCR beta chain was documented in a study of identical twins. Whole-study findings and limits: Weaker excess twin sharing was seen among beta out-of-frame sequences.

Details on this clonotype: What it recognizes is unknown.

Trimming removed 4 bases from V and 0 bases from J, with 19 bases in between. Germline V gene sequence: CDR1 SGHDT, CDR2 YYEEEE. The CDR3 is 17 residues long. TCRdb redid the calling of the 5' RACE reads with MiXCR, one entry per CDR3 protein. The sample includes about 690,000 distinct CDR3 sequences, around 20% of them seen just once. The same sample was also studied in work on T cells expressing NK-cell markers. That investigation notes: For a few donors, these clonotypes were likewise the leading ones in the CD3+CD56-NKG2C+ fraction.

This sequence originates from a woman aged 18-35 years in good health. What was sequenced was PBMCs. The chain carries TRBV5-6 and TRBJ1-1; D gene unclear. This CDR3 reads CASSQLRASGMNTEAFF. CDR3 bases: TGTGCCAGCAGCCAATTAAGGGCCTCGGGGATGAACACTGAAGCTTTCTTT.